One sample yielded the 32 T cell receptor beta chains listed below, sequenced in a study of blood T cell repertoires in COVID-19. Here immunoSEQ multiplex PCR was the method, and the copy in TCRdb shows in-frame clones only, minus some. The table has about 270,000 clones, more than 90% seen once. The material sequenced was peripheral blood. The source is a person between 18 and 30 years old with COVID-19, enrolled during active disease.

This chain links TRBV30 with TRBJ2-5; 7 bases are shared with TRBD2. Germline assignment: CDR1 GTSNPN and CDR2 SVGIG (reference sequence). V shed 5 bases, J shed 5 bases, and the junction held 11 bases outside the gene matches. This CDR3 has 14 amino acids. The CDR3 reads CAWGLRAGVETQYF. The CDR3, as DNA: TGTGCCTGGGGGTTGCGGGCGGGAGTGGAGACCCAGTACTTC.

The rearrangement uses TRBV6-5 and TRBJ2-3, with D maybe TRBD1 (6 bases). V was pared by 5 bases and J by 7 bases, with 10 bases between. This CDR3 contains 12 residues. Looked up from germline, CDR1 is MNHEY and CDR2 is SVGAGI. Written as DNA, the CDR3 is TGTGCCAGCAGTAATACAGGGAATACGCAGTATTTT. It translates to CASSNTGNTQYF.

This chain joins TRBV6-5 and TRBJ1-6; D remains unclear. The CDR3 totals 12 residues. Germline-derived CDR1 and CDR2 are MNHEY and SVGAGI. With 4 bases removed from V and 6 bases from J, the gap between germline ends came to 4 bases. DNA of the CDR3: TGTGCCAGCAGTTCCATTAATTCACCCCTCCACTTT. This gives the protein CASSSINSPLHF.

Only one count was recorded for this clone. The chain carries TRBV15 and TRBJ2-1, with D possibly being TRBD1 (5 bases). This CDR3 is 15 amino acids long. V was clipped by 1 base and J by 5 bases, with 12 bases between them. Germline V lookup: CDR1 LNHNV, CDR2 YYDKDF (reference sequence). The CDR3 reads CATSRGVDRNNEQFF. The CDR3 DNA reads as TGTGCCACCAGCAGAGGTGTCGACAGAAACAATGAGCAGTTCTTC. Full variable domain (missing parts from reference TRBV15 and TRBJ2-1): DAMVIQNPRYQVTQFGKPVTLSCSQTLNHNVMYWYQQKSSQAPKLLFHYYDKDFNNEADTPDNFQSRRPNTSFCFLDIRSPGLGDTAMYLCATSRGVDRNNEQFFGPGTRLTVL.

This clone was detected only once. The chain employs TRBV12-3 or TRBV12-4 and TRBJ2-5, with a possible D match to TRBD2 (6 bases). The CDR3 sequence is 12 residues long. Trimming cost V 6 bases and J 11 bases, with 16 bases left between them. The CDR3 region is CASSDFGEAQYF. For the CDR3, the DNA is TGTGCCAGCAGCGATTTTGGGGAGGCGCAGTACTTC.

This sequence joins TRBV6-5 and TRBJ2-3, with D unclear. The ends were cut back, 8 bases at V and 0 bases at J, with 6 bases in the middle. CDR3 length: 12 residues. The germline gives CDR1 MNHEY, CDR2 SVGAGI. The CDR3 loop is CASFRSTDTQYF. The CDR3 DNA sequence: TGTGCCAGCTTCAGGAGCACAGATACGCAGTATTTT.

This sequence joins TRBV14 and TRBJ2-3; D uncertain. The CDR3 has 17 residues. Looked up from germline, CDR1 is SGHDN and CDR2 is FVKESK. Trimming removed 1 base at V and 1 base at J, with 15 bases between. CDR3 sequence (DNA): TGTGCCAGCAGCCAAGGCCATCGACTGGATGGCACAGATACGCAGTATTTT. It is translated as CASSQGHRLDGTDTQYF.

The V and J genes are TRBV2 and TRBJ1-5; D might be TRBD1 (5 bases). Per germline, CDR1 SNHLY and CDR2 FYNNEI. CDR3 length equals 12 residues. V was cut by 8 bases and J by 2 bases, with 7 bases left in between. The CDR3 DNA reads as TGTGCCAGCGGGGGGGGCAATCAGCCCCAGCATTTT. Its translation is CASGGGNQPQHF.

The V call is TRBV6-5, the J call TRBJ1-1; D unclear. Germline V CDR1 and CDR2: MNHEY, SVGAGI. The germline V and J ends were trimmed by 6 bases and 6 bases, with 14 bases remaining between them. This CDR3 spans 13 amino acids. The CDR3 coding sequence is TGTGCCAGCAGGTCACGAGCTCATGCTGAAGCTTTCTTT. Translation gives CASRSRAHAEAFF.

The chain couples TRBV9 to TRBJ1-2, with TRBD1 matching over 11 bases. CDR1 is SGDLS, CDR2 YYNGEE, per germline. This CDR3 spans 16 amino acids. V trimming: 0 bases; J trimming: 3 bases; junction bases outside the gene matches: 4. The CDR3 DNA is TGTGCCAGCAGCGTAGGGACAGGGGGCGCTTACTATGGCTACACCTTC. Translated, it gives CASSVGTGGAYYGYTF. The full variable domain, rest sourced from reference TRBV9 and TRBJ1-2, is DSGVTQTPKHLITATGQRVTLRCSPRSGDLSVYWYQQSLDQGLQFLIQYYNGEERAKGNILERFSAQQFPDLHSELNLSSLELGDSALYFCASSVGTGGAYYGYTFGSGTRLTVV.

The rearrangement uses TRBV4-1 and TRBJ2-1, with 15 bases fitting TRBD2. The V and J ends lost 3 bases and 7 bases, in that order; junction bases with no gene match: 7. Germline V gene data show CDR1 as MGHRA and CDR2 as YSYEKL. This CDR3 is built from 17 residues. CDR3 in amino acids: CASSQGGLAGGLNEQFF. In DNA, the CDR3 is TGCGCCAGCAGCCAGGGGGGACTAGCGGGAGGTCTGAATGAGCAGTTCTTC.

The chain's CDR3 is CAWGSGSPHEQYF. In DNA form, the CDR3 reads TGTGCCTGGGGTAGCGGGAGTCCCCACGAGCAGTACTTC. This chain joins TRBV30 and TRBJ2-7; 9 positions agree with TRBD2. The germline gives CDR1 GTSNPN, CDR2 SVGIG (reference sequence). The CDR3 is made up of 13 amino acids. Trimming removed 5 bases from V and 5 bases from J; junction bases left unmatched: 7.

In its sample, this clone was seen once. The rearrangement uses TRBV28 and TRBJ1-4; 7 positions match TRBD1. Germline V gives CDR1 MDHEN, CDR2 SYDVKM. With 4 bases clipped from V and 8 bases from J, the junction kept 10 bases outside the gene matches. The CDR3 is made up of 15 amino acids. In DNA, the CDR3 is TGTGCCAGCAGTTCTGACAGGGCCGTAGGGGAAAAACTGTTTTTT. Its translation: CASSSDRAVGEKLFF.

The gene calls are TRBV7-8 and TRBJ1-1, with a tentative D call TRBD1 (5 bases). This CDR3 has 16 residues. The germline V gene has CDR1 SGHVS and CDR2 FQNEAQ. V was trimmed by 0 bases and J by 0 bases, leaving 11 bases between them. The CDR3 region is CASSLAGAGMNTEAFF. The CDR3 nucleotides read TGTGCCAGCAGCTTAGCAGGGGCTGGGATGAACACTGAAGCTTTCTTT.

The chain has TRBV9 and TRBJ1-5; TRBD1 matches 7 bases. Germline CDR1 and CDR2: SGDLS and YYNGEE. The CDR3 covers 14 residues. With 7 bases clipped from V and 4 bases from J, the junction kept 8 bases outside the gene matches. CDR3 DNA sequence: TGTGCCAGCTCACTAGGGACAGTTAATCAGCCCCAGCATTTT. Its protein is CASSLGTVNQPQHF. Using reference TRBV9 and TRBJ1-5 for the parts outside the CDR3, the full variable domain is DSGVTQTPKHLITATGQRVTLRCSPRSGDLSVYWYQQSLDQGLQFLIQYYNGEERAKGNILERFSAQQFPDLHSELNLSSLELGDSALYFCASSLGTVNQPQHFGDGTRLSIL.

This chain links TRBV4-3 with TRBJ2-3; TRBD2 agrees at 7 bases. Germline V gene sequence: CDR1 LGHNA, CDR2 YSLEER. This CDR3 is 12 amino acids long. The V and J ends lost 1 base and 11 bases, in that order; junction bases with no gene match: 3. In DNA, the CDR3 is TGCGCCAGCAGCCAAGCACGCGGGGGGCAGTATTTT. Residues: CASSQARGGQYF.

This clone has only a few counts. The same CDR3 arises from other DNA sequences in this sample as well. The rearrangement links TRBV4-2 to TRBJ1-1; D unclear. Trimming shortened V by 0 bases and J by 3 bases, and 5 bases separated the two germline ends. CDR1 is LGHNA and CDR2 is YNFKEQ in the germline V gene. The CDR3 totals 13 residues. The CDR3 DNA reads TGTGCCAGCAGCCAAGAGAGGGACACTGAAGCTTTCTTT. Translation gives CASSQERDTEAFF.

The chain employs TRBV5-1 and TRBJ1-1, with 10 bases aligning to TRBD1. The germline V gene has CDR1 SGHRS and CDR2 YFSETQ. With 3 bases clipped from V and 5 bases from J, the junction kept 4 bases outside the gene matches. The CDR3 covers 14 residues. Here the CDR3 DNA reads TGCGCCAGCAGCTCCGGGACAGGGGAAACTGAAGCTTTCTTT. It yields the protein CASSSGTGETEAFF. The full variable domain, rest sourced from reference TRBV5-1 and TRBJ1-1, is KAGVTQTPRYLIKTRGQQVTLSCSPISGHRSVSWYQQTPGQGLQFLFEYFSETQRNKGNFPGRFSGRQFSNSRSEMNVSTLELGDSALYLCASSSGTGETEAFFGQGTRLTVV.

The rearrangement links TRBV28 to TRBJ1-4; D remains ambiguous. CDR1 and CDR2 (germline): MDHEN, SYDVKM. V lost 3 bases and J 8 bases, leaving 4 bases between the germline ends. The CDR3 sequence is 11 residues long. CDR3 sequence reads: CASSFQEKLFF. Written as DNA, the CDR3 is TGTGCCAGCAGTTTCCAAGAAAAACTGTTTTTT.

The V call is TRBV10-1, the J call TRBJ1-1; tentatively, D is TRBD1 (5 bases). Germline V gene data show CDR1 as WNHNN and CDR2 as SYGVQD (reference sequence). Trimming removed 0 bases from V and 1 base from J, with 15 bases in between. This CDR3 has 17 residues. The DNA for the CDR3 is TGCGCCAGCAGTGAGTCAGGGATGGGGCAGGCGAACACTGAAGCTTTCTTT. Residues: CASSESGMGQANTEAFF.

The CDR3 coding sequence is TGTGCCAGCAGCTTGGGGGCCATCACTGAAGCTTTCTTT. Amino acids: CASSLGAITEAFF. The chain carries TRBV5-6 and TRBJ1-1, with D uncertain. The CDR3 loop spans 13 amino acids. The germline gives CDR1 SGHDT, CDR2 YYEEEE. Trimming stripped 0 bases from V and 4 bases from J, with 7 bases between.

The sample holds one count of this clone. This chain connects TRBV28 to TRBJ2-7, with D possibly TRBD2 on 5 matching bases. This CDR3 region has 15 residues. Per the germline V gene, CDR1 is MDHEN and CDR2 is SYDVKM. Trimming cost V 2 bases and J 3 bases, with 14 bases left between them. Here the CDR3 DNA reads TGTGCCAGCAGTTTAGCTTTGGGGAGTAGCTACGAGCAGTACTTC. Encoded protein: CASSLALGSSYEQYF.

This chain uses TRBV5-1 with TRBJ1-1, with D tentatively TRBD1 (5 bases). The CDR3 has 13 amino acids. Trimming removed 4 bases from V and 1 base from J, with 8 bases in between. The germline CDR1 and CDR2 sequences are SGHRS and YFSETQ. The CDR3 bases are TGCGCCAGCAGCGACAGACCGAACACTGAAGCTTTCTTT. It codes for CASSDRPNTEAFF. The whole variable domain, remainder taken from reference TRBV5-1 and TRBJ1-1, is KAGVTQTPRYLIKTRGQQVTLSCSPISGHRSVSWYQQTPGQGLQFLFEYFSETQRNKGNFPGRFSGRQFSNSRSEMNVSTLELGDSALYLCASSDRPNTEAFFGQGTRLTVV.

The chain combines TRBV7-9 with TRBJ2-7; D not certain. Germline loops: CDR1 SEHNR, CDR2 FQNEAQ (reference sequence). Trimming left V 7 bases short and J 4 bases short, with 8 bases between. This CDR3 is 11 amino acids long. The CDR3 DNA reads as TGTGCCAGCACTGTCGGGTACGAGCAGTACTTC. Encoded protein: CASTVGYEQYF.

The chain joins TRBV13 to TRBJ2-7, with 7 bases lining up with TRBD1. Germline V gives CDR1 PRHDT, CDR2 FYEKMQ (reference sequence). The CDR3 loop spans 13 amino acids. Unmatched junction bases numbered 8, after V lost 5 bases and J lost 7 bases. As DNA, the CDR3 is TGTGCCAGCAGCACTACAGGGGTGGGTGAGCAGTACTTC. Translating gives CASSTTGVGEQYF.

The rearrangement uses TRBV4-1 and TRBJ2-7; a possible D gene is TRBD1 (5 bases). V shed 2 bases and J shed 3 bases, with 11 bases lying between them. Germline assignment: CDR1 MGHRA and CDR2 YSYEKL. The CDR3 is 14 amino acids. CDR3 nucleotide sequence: TGCGCCAGCAGCCAACTCTTAGACAGCTACGAGCAGTACTTC. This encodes CASSQLLDSYEQYF.

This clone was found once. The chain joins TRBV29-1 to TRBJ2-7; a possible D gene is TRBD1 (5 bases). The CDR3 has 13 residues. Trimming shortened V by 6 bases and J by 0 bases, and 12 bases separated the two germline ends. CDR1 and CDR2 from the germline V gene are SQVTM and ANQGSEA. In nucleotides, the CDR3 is TGCAGCGTCCCAAGTGACAGCTCCTACGAGCAGTACTTC. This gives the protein CSVPSDSSYEQYF.

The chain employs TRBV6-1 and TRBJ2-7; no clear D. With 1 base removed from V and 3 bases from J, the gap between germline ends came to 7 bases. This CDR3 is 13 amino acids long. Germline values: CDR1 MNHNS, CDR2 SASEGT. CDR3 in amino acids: CASSEGALYEQYF. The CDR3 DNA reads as TGTGCCAGCAGTGAAGGGGCCCTCTACGAGCAGTACTTC.

The CDR3 loop is CASSPPRDREDIQYF. CDR3 DNA: TGTGCCAGCAGCCCGCCCCGGGACAGGGAGGACATTCAGTACTTC. The rearrangement joins TRBV7-2 to TRBJ2-4; 9 nucleotides agree with TRBD1. Unmatched junction bases numbered 10, after V lost 5 bases and J lost 8 bases. CDR1 and CDR2 (germline): SGHTA, FQGNSA. This CDR3 contains 15 residues.

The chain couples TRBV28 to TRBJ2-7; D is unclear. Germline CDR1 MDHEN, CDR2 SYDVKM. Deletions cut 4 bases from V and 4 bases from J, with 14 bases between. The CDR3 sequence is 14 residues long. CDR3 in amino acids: CASSSFVSVYEQYF. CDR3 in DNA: TGTGCCAGCAGTTCCTTCGTCAGCGTGTACGAGCAGTACTTC.

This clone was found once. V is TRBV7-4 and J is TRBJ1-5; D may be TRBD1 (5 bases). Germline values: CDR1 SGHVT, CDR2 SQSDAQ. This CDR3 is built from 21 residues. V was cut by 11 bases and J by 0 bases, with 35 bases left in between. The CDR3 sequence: CARGSGQKSCSDGDSNQPQHF. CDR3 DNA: TGTGCCCGGGGGAGCGGGCAGAAATCGTGTTCCGATGGAGATAGCAATCAGCCCCAGCATTTT.

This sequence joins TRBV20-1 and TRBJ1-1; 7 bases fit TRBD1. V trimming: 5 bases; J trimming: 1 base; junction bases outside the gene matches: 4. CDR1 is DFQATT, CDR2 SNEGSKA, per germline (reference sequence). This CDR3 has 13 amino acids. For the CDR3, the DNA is TGCAGTGCTCGTGACAGGGCGAACACTGAAGCTTTCTTT. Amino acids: CSARDRANTEAFF.